This TCR beta chain appears in the sequencing data of a study of T cells expressing NK-cell markers. Study context: It was sorted CD3+CD56+NKG2C+, CD3+CD56+NKG2C- and CD3+CD56-NKG2C+ T cells that supplied the TCR beta repertoires. Seven sequenced donors out of eight were HCMV-seropositive, one seronegative.

A remark on this clonotype: Its specificity is unknown.

The study's findings and limits: Among a handful of donors, these clonotypes also ranked first in the CD3+CD56-NKG2C+ fraction.

Making the TCR beta cDNA relied on 5'RACE template switching with UMIs. After re-calling the 5' RACE reads, TCRdb lists one entry per CDR3 protein, DNA absent. Recorded for this sample: 350,000 to 500,000 distinct CDR3 sequences. The CDR3 is 18 amino acids. Germline V gene lookup returns CDR1 DFQATT and CDR2 SNEGSKA (reference sequence). This receptor was taken from a woman aged 18 to 69 in good health. What was sequenced was blood T cells: a sorted CD56 or NKG2C T cell subset, CD4+ or CD8+ T cells, or bulk PBMC T cells (not recorded which). The chain couples TRBV20-1 to TRBJ2-4; the TCRdb call, TRBD2, lacks DNA for checking. CDR3: CSAYLLAGGPGAKNIQYF.